A single sample gave rise to the 25 T cell receptor beta chains below, sequenced in a study of cytomegalovirus exposure and HLA in healthy donors. Both 60 Vbeta primers and 13 Jbeta primers went into the PCR. Clones were read by immunoSEQ multiplex PCR, and TCRdb kept only the in-frame ones, dropping some. The sample gives some 52,000 clones, about three quarters of which show up once; 2.5% to 3% is in the top ten. Sequences were obtained from PBMCs. These receptors originate from a man aged 18-30 years in good health and CMV-seronegative.

This clone was detected a few times. J is TRBJ2-7 and V is TRBV6-1, with 15 bases matching TRBD2. The CDR3 length is 19 residues. With V trimmed by 4 bases and J by 0 bases, 10 bases remained unmatched. Germline loops: CDR1 MNHNS, CDR2 SASEGT. The CDR3 nucleotides read TGTGCCAGCAGTGGTCGACGGGGGACTAGCGGGAGGCTCTCCTACGAGCAGTACTTC. This gives the protein CASSGRRGTSGRLSYEQYF.

Notes on this clone: Distinct nucleotide sequences in the sample also encode this CDR3. This chain links TRBV5-1 with TRBJ2-7; 8 bases line up with TRBD1. The V gene's germline CDR1 is SGHRS and CDR2 YFSETQ. The CDR3 is made up of 14 amino acids. J gave up 0 bases and V 2 bases, and 1 base lay outside the gene matches. In DNA form, the CDR3 reads TGCGCCAGCAGCTTAGGACAGGGCTCCTACGAGCAGTACTTC. This sequence encodes CASSLGQGSYEQYF.

The J gene is TRBJ1-1, the V gene TRBV10-2, with 8 bases identical to TRBD1. CDR1 and CDR2 (germline): WSHSY, SAAADI. This CDR3 contains 16 residues. V lost 6 bases and J lost 1; bases outside the gene matches: 10. CDR3 region: CASSAGQAHKNTEAFF. Here the CDR3 DNA reads TGCGCCAGCAGCGCGGGACAGGCTCACAAGAACACTGAAGCTTTCTTT.

The rearrangement uses TRBV28 and TRBJ1-1; D is perhaps TRBD1 (6 bases). Trimming shortened V by 5 bases and J by 0 bases, and 10 bases separated the two germline ends. This CDR3 spans 14 amino acids. CDR1 is MDHEN and CDR2 is SYDVKM in the germline V gene. CDR3 DNA sequence: TGTGCCAGCAGTAACAGGGCCATGAACACTGAAGCTTTCTTT. Translated: CASSNRAMNTEAFF.

The gene calls are TRBV7-2 and TRBJ2-1, with 7 bases that match TRBD2. The CDR3 totals 16 residues. Germline V gives CDR1 SGHTA, CDR2 FQGNSA. V lost 1 base to trimming and J lost 4 bases; unmatched junction nucleotides: 7. The CDR3 spells CASSLVSGGGYNEQFF. The DNA for the CDR3 is TGTGCCAGCAGCTTAGTTAGTGGCGGGGGATACAATGAGCAGTTCTTC. The full variable domain, in which reference TRBV7-2 and TRBJ2-1 provide the parts outside the CDR3, is GAGVSQSPSNKVTEKGKDVELRCDPISGHTALYWYRQSLGQGLEFLIYFQGNSAPDKSGLPSDRFSAERTGGSVSTLTIQRTQQEDSAVYLCASSLVSGGGYNEQFFGPGTRLTVL.

This clone was counted only a few times. This chain links TRBV6-7 with TRBJ2-1; the D gene is possibly TRBD2 (7 bases). TRBV6-7 is given ORF status, its function remaining uncertain. V lost 0 bases, J lost 0 bases, and 15 bases lay in between. This CDR3 contains 18 residues. CDR3 coding DNA: TGTGCCAGCAGTTACTCCAAGGGGGGGGCGAGCTCCTACAATGAGCAGTTCTTC. Its protein product is CASSYSKGGASSYNEQFF.

CDR3 protein: CASSESGTPNEKLFF. The CDR3 DNA follows: TGTGCCAGCAGTGAAAGCGGGACTCCTAATGAAAAACTGTTTTTT. The chain combines TRBV2 with TRBJ1-4; maybe TRBD1 (5 bases). The CDR3 consists of 15 residues. V was trimmed by 2 bases and J by 3 bases, leaving 10 bases between them. Per the germline V gene, CDR1 is SNHLY and CDR2 is FYNNEI.

This clone was seen a handful of times. The chain couples TRBV15 to TRBJ1-2; the D gene is possibly TRBD1 (5 bases). CDR3 size: 15 residues. Germline V gives CDR1 LNHNV, CDR2 YYDKDF (reference sequence). V lost 4 bases and J 4 bases, leaving 16 bases between the germline ends. CDR3 region: CATSNPTGGSYGYTF. As DNA, the CDR3 is TGTGCCACCAGCAATCCCACGGGGGGGAGCTATGGCTACACCTTC.

The V call is TRBV18, the J call TRBJ1-1; D not certain. This CDR3 spans 13 amino acids. V lost 6 bases to trimming and J lost 4 bases, with 12 bases between them. Germline lookup yields CDR1 KGHSH and CDR2 LQKENI. The CDR3 DNA reads as TGTGCCAGCTCCTCGAAGGGAGGCACTGAAGCTTTCTTT. Encoded protein: CASSSKGGTEAFF. The whole variable domain, filled in from reference TRBV18 and TRBJ1-1, reads NAGVMQNPRHLVRRRGQEARLRCSPMKGHSHVYWYRQLPEEGLKFMVYLQKENIIDESGMPKERFSAEFPKEGPSILRIQQVVRGDSAAYFCASSSKGGTEAFFGQGTRLTVV.

The rearrangement links TRBV16 to TRBJ2-1; 9 positions match TRBD2. V lost 0 bases to trimming and J lost 4 bases; unmatched junction nucleotides: 4. Germline values: CDR1 KGHSY, CDR2 FQNENV. The CDR3 is 16 amino acids. CDR3 coding DNA: TGTGCCAGCAGCCAATCTCCTAGCGGGGCATACAATGAGCAGTTCTTC. Its translation: CASSQSPSGAYNEQFF.

The V call is TRBV5-4, the J call TRBJ2-7; 12 bases agree with TRBD1. The CDR3 length is 15 residues. The V gene's germline CDR1 is SGHNT and CDR2 YYREEE (reference sequence). The V gene end was trimmed by 4 bases and the J gene end by 5 bases; junction bases not matched to a gene: 7. CDR3 protein: CASSQTGTGGHEQYF. The DNA of the CDR3 is TGTGCCAGCAGCCAGACCGGGACAGGGGGCCACGAGCAGTACTTC.

The V gene is TRBV10-3, the J gene TRBJ1-5, with 8 bases aligning to TRBD1. The V gene's germline CDR1 is ENHRY and CDR2 SYGVKD. The CDR3 is 15 residues long. The V segment lost 6 bases and the J segment 7 bases; nucleotides outside the gene matches: 11. DNA for the CDR3: TGTGCCATCAGAGACGACAGGGGCGGTGGACAGCCCCAGCATTTT. Translated: CAIRDDRGGGQPQHF.

The chain combines TRBV6-5 with TRBJ2-7; D may be TRBD2 (6 bases). Germline CDR1 reads MNHEY; CDR2 reads SVGAGI. The CDR3 has 14 residues. The V and J ends lost 7 bases and 2 bases respectively, with 15 bases between them. The CDR3 loop is CASKRASETYEQYF. DNA of the CDR3: TGTGCCAGCAAGAGGGCTAGCGAGACCTACGAGCAGTACTTC.

The J gene is TRBJ2-2, the V gene TRBV2; 7 nucleotides agree with TRBD1. V lost 10 bases, J lost 4 bases, and 6 bases stayed unmatched. From germline, CDR1 is SNHLY and CDR2 FYNNEI. CDR3 length equals 13 residues. CDR3 nucleotide sequence: TGTGCCACCCAGGGGGTTCGCACCGGGGAGCTGTTTTTT. Protein: CATQGVRTGELFF. Based on the CDR3 plus reference TRBV2 and TRBJ2-2, the full variable domain is EPEVTQTPSHQVTQMGQEVILRCVPISNHLYFYWYRQILGQKVEFLVSFYNNEISEKSEIFDDQFSVERPDGSNFTLKIRSTKLEDSAMYFCATQGVRTGELFFGEGSRLTVL.

J is TRBJ1-4 and V is TRBV27, with TRBD1 as a possible D gene (5 bases). The CDR3 extends over 14 amino acids. Germline V gene lookup returns CDR1 MNHEY and CDR2 SMNVEV (reference sequence). The V gene lost 8 bases and the J gene lost 5 bases, with 15 bases spanning the gap. The chain's CDR3 is CASRGAWGNEKLFF. For the CDR3, the DNA is TGTGCCAGCCGCGGGGCTTGGGGAAATGAAAAACTGTTTTTT.

This sequence joins TRBV7-9 and TRBJ2-2, with 12 positions matching TRBD2. Germline CDR1 SEHNR, CDR2 FQNEAQ (reference sequence). Unmatched junction bases numbered 11, after V lost 5 bases and J lost 7 bases. This CDR3 has 17 residues. CDR3 nucleotides: TGTGCCAGCAGCCCACTCCTAGCGGGAGGGCCGAGCGGGGAGCTGTTTTTT. Its protein is CASSPLLAGGPSGELFF.

This rearrangement joins TRBV4-2 to TRBJ1-1, with 10 positions matching TRBD1. V was pared by 0 bases and J by 1 base, with 8 bases of the junction left unmatched. Germline CDR1 LGHNA, CDR2 YNFKEQ. The CDR3 spans 18 residues. The CDR3 is CASSQDSGQGVGNTEAFF. CDR3 in DNA: TGTGCCAGCAGCCAAGATTCCGGACAGGGGGTAGGGAACACTGAAGCTTTCTTT.

The J gene is TRBJ1-1, the V gene TRBV27; D is possibly TRBD1 (5 bases). Germline V CDR1 and CDR2: MNHEY, SMNVEV (reference sequence). V lost 6 bases and J 0 bases, leaving 8 bases between the germline ends. The CDR3 sequence is 13 residues long. Written as DNA, the CDR3 is TGTGCCAGCAGGACAGCCGTGAACACTGAAGCTTTCTTT. This encodes CASRTAVNTEAFF.

CDR3 loop: CASSVGEGGNYGYTF. The CDR3 nucleotides are TGTGCCAGCAGCGTTGGGGAGGGAGGCAACTATGGCTACACCTTC. This chain joins TRBV9 and TRBJ1-2; D remains ambiguous. V was shortened by 2 bases and J by 2 bases, with 13 bases between the two germline ends. This CDR3 comprises 15 residues. The germline CDR1 and CDR2 sequences are SGDLS and YYNGEE.

This clone was counted a single time. The chain employs TRBV29-1 and TRBJ2-7; 10 bases are a match to TRBD2. The CDR3 runs 14 residues. The V segment lost 7 bases and the J segment 5 bases; nucleotides outside the gene matches: 11. Germline CDR1 is SQVTM and CDR2 is ANQGSEA. This CDR3 is CSAKREGLLHEQYF. In nucleotides, the CDR3 is TGCAGCGCAAAGCGGGAGGGTTTGTTACACGAGCAGTACTTC.

The chain carries TRBV10-3 and TRBJ1-2; possibly TRBD1 for D (5 bases). The CDR3 runs 14 residues. The V end lost 0 bases, the J end lost 1 base, and 6 bases lay between the germline ends. Germline V gives CDR1 ENHRY, CDR2 SYGVKD. The CDR3 coding sequence is TGTGCCATCAGTGAGTCGACAGTTAACTATGGCTACACCTTC. Amino acid sequence: CAISESTVNYGYTF.

The chain recombines TRBV6-5 with TRBJ2-3; TRBD2 matches 8 bases. The ends lost 4 bases at V and 3 bases at J; junction bases unmatched: 9. The CDR3 runs to 16 residues. Germline lookup yields CDR1 MNHEY and CDR2 SVGAGI. The CDR3 DNA reads TGTGCCAGCAGTTCCTGGACTAGCCGTCAAACAGATACGCAGTATTTT. It yields the protein CASSSWTSRQTDTQYF.

This clone was seen more than once but under ten times. The chain uses TRBV5-1 and TRBJ2-3; a weak D match, TRBD2 (6 bases). CDR3 length equals 15 residues. V was shortened by 0 bases and J by 2 bases, with 10 bases between the two germline ends. Germline assignment: CDR1 SGHRS and CDR2 YFSETQ. The CDR3 DNA reads as TGCGCCAGCAGCTTGGGAGCGGACTACACAGATACGCAGTATTTT. This sequence encodes CASSLGADYTDTQYF.

This rearrangement joins TRBV5-6 to TRBJ2-1, with 12 nucleotides matching TRBD2. V lost 6 bases to trimming and J lost 7 bases; unmatched junction nucleotides: 5. There are 14 residues in the CDR3. Germline V gene data show CDR1 as SGHDT and CDR2 as YYEEEE. Here the CDR3 DNA reads TGTGCCAGCAAGACTAGCGGGAGTTATAATGAGCAGTTCTTC. This codes for CASKTSGSYNEQFF.

This clone was detected only a few times. The rearrangement links TRBV2 to TRBJ2-7; 13 nucleotides line up with TRBD2. V shed 4 bases and J 5 bases; nucleotides not matched to a gene: 5. This CDR3 spans 15 amino acids. Germline V CDR1 and CDR2: SNHLY, FYNNEI. The CDR3 spells CASSVLAGGINEQYF. CDR3 nucleotides: TGTGCCAGCAGTGTACTAGCGGGAGGGATAAACGAGCAGTACTTC.